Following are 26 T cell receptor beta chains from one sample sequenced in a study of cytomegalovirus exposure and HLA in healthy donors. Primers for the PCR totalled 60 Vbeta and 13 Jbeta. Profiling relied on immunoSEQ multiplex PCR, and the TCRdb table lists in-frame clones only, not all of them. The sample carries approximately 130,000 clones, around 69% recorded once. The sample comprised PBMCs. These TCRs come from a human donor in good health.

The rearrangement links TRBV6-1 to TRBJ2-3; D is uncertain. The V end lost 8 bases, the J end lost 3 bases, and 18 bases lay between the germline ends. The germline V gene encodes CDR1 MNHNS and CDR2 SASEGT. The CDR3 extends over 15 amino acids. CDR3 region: CASHPGRRLTDTQYF. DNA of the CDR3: TGTGCCAGCCATCCAGGCCGGCGTCTGACAGATACGCAGTATTTT.

In DNA, the CDR3 is TGTGCCAGCAGTGGAATAGGGGGGGGTGTGACAGATACGCAGTATTTT. It translates to CASSGIGGGVTDTQYF. The chain couples TRBV6-1 to TRBJ2-3; a possible D gene is TRBD2 (7 bases). Trimming stripped 4 bases from V and 3 bases from J, with 17 bases between. The CDR3 sequence is 16 residues long. Germline V gene lookup returns CDR1 MNHNS and CDR2 SASEGT.

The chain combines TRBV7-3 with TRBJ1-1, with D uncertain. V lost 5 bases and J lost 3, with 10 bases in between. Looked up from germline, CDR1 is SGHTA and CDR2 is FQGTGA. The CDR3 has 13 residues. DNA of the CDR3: TGTGCCAGCAGCCCTTCGAGGGACACTGAAGCTTTCTTT. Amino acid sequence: CASSPSRDTEAFF.

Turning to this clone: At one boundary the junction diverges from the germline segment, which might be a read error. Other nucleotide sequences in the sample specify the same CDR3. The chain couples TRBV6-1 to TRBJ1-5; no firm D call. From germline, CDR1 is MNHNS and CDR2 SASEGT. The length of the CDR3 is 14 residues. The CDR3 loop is CASSAWGEDQPQHF. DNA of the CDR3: TGTGCCAGCAGTGCCTGGGGAGAGGATCAGCCCCAGCACTTT.

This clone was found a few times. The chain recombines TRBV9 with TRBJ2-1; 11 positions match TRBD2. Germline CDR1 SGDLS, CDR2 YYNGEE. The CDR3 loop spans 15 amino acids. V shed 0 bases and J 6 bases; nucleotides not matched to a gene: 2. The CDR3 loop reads CASSVAGLAANEQFF. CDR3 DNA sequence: TGTGCCAGCAGCGTAGCGGGACTAGCGGCCAATGAGCAGTTCTTC.

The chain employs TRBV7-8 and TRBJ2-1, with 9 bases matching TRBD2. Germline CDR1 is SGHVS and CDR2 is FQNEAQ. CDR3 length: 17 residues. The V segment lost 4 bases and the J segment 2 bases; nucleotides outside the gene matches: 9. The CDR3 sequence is CASSSPRLAGTYNEQFF. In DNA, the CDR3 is TGTGCCAGCAGCTCACCCCGCCTAGCGGGGACCTACAATGAGCAGTTCTTC.

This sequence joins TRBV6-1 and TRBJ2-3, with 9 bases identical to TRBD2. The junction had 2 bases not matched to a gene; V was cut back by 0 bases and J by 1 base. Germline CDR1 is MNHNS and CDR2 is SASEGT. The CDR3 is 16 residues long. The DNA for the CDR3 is TGTGCCAGCAGTGAAGCGGGCGGGAGGGGCACAGATACGCAGTATTTT. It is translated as CASSEAGGRGTDTQYF.

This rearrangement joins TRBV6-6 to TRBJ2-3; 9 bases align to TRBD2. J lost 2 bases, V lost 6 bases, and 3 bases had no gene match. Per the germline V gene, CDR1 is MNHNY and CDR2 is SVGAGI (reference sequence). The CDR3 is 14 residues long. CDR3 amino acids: CASRAGGPTDTQYF. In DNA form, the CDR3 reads TGTGCCAGCAGAGCGGGGGGACCCACAGATACGCAGTATTTT.

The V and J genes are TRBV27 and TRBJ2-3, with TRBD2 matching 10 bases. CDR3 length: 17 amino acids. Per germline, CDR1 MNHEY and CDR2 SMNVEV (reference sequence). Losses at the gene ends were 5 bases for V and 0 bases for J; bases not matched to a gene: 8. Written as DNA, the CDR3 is TGTGCCAGCAGTCCCTTTGTGACTAGCGGGAGCACAGATACGCAGTATTTT. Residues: CASSPFVTSGSTDTQYF.

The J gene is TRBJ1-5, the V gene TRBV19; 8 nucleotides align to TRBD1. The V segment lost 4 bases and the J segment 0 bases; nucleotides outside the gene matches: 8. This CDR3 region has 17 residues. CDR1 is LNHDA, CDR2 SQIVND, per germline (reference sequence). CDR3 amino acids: CASSTRQGPYSNQPQHF. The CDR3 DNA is TGTGCCAGTAGTACAAGACAGGGGCCGTATAGCAATCAGCCCCAGCATTTT. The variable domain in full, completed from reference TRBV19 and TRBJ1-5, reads DGGITQSPKYLFRKEGQNVTLSCEQNLNHDAMYWYRQDPGQGLRLIYYSQIVNDFQKGDIAEGYSVSREKKESFPLTVTSAQKNPTAFYLCASSTRQGPYSNQPQHFGDGTRLSIL.

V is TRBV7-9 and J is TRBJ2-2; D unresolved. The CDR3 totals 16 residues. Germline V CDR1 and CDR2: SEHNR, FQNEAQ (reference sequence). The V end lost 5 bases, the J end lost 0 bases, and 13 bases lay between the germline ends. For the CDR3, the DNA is TGTGCCAGCAGCCCGGTTGGGCTCGCGAACACCGGGGAGCTGTTTTTT. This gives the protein CASSPVGLANTGELFF.

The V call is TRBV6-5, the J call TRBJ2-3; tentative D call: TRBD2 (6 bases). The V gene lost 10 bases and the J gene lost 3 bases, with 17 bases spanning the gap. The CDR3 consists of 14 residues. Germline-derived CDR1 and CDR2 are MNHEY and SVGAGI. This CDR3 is CATSRGSRTDTQYF. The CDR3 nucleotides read TGTGCCACTTCTCGGGGGAGTCGGACAGATACGCAGTATTTT.

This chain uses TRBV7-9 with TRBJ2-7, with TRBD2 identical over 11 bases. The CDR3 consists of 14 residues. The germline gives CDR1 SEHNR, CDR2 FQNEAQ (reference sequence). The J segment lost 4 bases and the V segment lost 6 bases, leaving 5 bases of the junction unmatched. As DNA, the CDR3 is TGTGCCAGCAGAACTAGCGGGAGTAGGTACGAGCAGTACTTC. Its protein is CASRTSGSRYEQYF.

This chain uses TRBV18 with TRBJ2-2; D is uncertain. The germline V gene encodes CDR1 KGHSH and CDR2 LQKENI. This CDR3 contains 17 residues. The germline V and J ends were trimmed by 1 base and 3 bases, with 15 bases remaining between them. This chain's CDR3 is CASSPLAQASYTGELFF. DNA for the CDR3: TGTGCCAGCTCACCACTTGCGCAGGCCTCATACACCGGGGAGCTGTTTTTT.

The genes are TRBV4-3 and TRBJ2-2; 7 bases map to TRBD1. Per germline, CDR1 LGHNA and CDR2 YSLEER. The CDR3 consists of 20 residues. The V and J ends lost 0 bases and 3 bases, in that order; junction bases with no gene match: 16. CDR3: CASSQDLSKTGMWDTGELFF. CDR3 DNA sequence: TGCGCCAGCAGCCAAGATCTTTCGAAGACAGGGATGTGGGACACCGGGGAGCTGTTTTTT.

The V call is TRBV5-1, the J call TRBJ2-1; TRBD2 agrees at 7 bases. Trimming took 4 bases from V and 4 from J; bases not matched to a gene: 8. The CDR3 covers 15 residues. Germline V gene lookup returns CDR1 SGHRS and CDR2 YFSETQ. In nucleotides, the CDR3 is TGCGCCAGCAGCCTAACTAGCGCTGGGTACAATGAGCAGTTCTTC. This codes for CASSLTSAGYNEQFF.

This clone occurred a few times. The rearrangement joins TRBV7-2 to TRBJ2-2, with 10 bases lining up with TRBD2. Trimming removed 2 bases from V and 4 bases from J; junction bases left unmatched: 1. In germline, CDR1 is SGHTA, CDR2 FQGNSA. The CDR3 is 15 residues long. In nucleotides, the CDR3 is TGTGCCAGCAGCTTACTAGCGGGGGTCACCGGGGAGCTGTTTTTT. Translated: CASSLLAGVTGELFF.

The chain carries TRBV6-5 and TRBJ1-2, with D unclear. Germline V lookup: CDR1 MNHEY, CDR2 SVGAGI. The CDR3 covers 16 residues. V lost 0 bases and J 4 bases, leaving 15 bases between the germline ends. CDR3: CASSYSTAGGIYGYTF. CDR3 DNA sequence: TGTGCCAGCAGTTACTCGACGGCAGGAGGGATCTATGGCTACACCTTC.

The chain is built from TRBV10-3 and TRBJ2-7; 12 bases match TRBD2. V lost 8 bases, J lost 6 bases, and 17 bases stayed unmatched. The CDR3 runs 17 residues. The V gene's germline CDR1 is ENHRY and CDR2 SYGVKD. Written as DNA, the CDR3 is TGTGCCATCCGATGGGGCTCTAGCGGGAGGGATCGGTCCGAGCAGTACTTC. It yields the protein CAIRWGSSGRDRSEQYF.

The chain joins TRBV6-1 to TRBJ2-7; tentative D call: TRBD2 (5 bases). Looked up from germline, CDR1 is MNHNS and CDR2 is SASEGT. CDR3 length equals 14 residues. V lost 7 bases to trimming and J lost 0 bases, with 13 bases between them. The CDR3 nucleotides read TGTGCCAGCACCGTGGAGGCCTACTCCTACGAGCAGTACTTC. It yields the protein CASTVEAYSYEQYF.

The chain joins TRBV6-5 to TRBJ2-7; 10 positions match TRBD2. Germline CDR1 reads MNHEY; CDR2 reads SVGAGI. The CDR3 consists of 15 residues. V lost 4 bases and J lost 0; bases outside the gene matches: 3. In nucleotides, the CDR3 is TGTGCCAGCAGTTTGGAGCGGGGGGGCTCCTACGAGCAGTACTTC. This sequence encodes CASSLERGGSYEQYF.

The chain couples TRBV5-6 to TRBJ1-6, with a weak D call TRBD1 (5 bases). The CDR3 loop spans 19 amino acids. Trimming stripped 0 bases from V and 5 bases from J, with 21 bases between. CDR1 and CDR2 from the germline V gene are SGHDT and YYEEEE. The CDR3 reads CASSLEGQGSWPDNSPLHF. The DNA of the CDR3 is TGTGCCAGCAGCTTGGAGGGCCAGGGCTCGTGGCCTGATAATTCACCCCTCCACTTT. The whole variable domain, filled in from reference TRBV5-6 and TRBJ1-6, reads DAGVTQSPTHLIKTRGQQVTLRCSPKSGHDTVSWYQQALGQGPQFIFQYYEEEERQRGNFPDRFSGHQFPNYSSELNVNALLLGDSALYLCASSLEGQGSWPDNSPLHFGNGTRLTVT.

The DNA of the CDR3 is TGTGCCAGCAGTGGTGAGACAGGGCCGCGGGGCACTGAAGCTTTCTTT. The encoded protein is CASSGETGPRGTEAFF. This sequence joins TRBV2 and TRBJ1-1; 7 bases are a match to TRBD1. Trimming took 4 bases from V and 4 from J; bases not matched to a gene: 12. This CDR3 region has 16 residues. CDR1 SNHLY and CDR2 FYNNEI come from the germline V gene.

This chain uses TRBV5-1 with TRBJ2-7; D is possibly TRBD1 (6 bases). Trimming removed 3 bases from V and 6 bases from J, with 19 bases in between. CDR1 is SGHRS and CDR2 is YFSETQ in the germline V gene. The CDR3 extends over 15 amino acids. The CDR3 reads CASSSVRTEASEQYF. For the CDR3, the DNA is TGCGCCAGCAGCTCGGTGCGGACAGAGGCCAGCGAGCAGTACTTC. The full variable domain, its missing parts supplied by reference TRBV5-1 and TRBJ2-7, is KAGVTQTPRYLIKTRGQQVTLSCSPISGHRSVSWYQQTPGQGLQFLFEYFSETQRNKGNFPGRFSGRQFSNSRSEMNVSTLELGDSALYLCASSSVRTEASEQYFGPGTRLTVT.

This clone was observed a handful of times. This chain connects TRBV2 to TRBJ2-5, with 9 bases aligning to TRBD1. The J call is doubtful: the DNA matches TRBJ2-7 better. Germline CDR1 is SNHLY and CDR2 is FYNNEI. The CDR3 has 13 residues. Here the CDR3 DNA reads TGTGCCAGCAGTCGACAGGGGGCCTACGAGCAGTACTTC. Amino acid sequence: CASSRQGAYEQYF.

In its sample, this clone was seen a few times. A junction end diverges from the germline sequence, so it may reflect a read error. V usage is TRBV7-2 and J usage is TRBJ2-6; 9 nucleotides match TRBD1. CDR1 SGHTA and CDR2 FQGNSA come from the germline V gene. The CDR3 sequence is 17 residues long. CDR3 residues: CASSYLQGAHGTNVLTF. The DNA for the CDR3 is TGTGCCAGCAGCTATTTACAGGGGGCGCATGGGACCAACGTCCTGACTTTC.